This T cell receptor beta chain was recovered during a study of T cells in women clearing cervical HPV infection. Whole-study results and caveats: CIN3+ cases had significantly higher TCR repertoire richness than controls, but evenness did not differ.

Remarks on this clone: No antigen is known for it. The read gets to within 3 residues of the CDR3 end, and the germline J gene fills in the rest.

The CDR3 has 13 residues. Germline lookup yields CDR1 SGHDT and CDR2 YYEEEE. Sequencing was performed with immunoSEQ multiplex PCR; in TCRdb, only in-frame clones are kept and a portion is missing. In all, the sample yields about 23,000 clones. Sequencing was performed on blood buffy coat. The receptor comes from a woman aged 18-70 years with a cervical HPV16 infection that either progressed to CIN3+ or cleared (not recorded which). The chain combines TRBV5-6 with TRBJ2-3; 7 bases agree with TRBD2. The CDR3 sequence: CASSLGGSGTQYF. CDR3 bases read: TGTGCCAGCAGCTTGGGAGGTAGCGGGACG. Complete variable domain (other parts from reference TRBV5-6 and TRBJ2-3): DAGVTQSPTHLIKTRGQQVTLRCSPKSGHDTVSWYQQALGQGPQFIFQYYEEEERQRGNFPDRFSGHQFPNYSSELNVNALLLGDSALYLCASSLGGSGTQYFGPGTRLTVL.